This is a list of T cell receptor beta chains from one sample in a study of shared clonotypes between healthy human individuals. The method was immunoSEQ multiplex PCR; TCRdb's version includes in-frame clones alone and lacks a portion of them. The sample holds some 1.5 million clones, 98% seen once. What was sequenced was naive CD4+ T cells sorted from blood. These receptors were obtained from a man aged 30-40 years in good health. CDR3s include the opening cysteine and the closing phenylalanine or tryptophan. A D gene is named only where the DNA matches it firmly. Only part of the rows carry a size: once, few, many, or a class if the clone is expanded.

cdr3_nt cdr3_aa v_call d_call cdr3_length clone_size j_call
TGTGCCAGCAGGGAGACGTATGGCTACACCTTC CASRETYGYTF TRBV13 . 11 . TRBJ1-2
TGTGCCAGCAGTTACTCGGCTCTCGGAGGCTACACCTTC CASSYSALGGYTF TRBV6-5 . 13 . TRBJ1-2
TGTGCCAGCAGCTTCTGGGGCTCCAAAAACATTCAGTACTTC CASSFWGSKNIQYF TRBV7-8 . 14 . TRBJ2-4
TGTGCCAGTAGCAGCTCCGGGACAGTGAACACTGAAGCTTTCTTT CASSSSGTVNTEAFF TRBV19 TRBD1 15 . TRBJ1-1
TGCGCCAGCACCATTCAGAGAAGCGGCACAGATACGCAGTATTTT CASTIQRSGTDTQYF TRBV5-1 . 15 . TRBJ2-3
TGTGCTAGCAGCCCCCTCTTCGCAGATACGCAGTATTTT CASSPLFADTQYF TRBV7-7 . 13 . TRBJ2-3
TGCGCCAGCAGCTTGCGGGACACTTCATACAATGAGCAGTTCTTC CASSLRDTSYNEQFF TRBV5-1 . 15 once TRBJ2-1
TGTGCCAGCTCCCCGGGGGGGAGGAGATCGGTTGGGGAGCAGTACTTC CASSPGGRRSVGEQYF TRBV5-4 TRBD2 16 . TRBJ2-7
TGTGCCAGTAGCCGCCTCGACTACACTGAAGCTTTCTTT CASSRLDYTEAFF TRBV19 . 13 . TRBJ1-1
TGTGCCAGCACGTTAGCCGGGCGGGAAAAACTGTTTTTT CASTLAGREKLFF TRBV5-5 . 13 . TRBJ1-4
TGTGCCAGCATCCGCCTCGACAGGGGGCTTAGTGGCTACACCTTC CASIRLDRGLSGYTF TRBV2 TRBD1 15 . TRBJ1-2
TGTGCCAGCAGAGGGATCCAGGGGCCTAGCAATCAGCCCCAGCATTTT CASRGIQGPSNQPQHF TRBV11-2 . 16 . TRBJ1-5
TGTGCCAGCAGTTACTCATTCAGTAACACTGAAGCTTTCTTT CASSYSFSNTEAFF TRBV6-5 . 14 . TRBJ1-1
TGTGCCAGCGCCTACCGTCCCCCGAGCGGGAGGTACAATGAGCAGTTCTTC CASAYRPPSGRYNEQFF TRBV27 TRBD2 17 . TRBJ2-1
TGTGCCAGTAGTCAGAGGAACACTGAAGCTTTCTTT CASSQRNTEAFF TRBV19 . 12 . TRBJ1-1
TGCGCCAGCAGAGAGCGGGAGTTACGAGAGACCCAGTACTTC CASRERELRETQYF TRBV5-1 TRBD2 14 . TRBJ2-5
TGTGCCAGCAGCTTGGGACTAGCGGGAAGGGACGAGCAGTACTTC CASSLGLAGRDEQYF TRBV5-4 TRBD2 15 . TRBJ2-7
TGTGCCAGCAGCGTAGCGGGGGAGGTCTACGAGCAGTACTTC CASSVAGEVYEQYF TRBV9 . 14 . TRBJ2-7
TGTGCCAGCAGCTCCCAGGCATCCACCGAGCAGTACTTC CASSSQASTEQYF TRBV11-2 . 13 . TRBJ2-7
TGTGCCAGCAGCTCTCAGCGATCCGGCGAGCAGTACTTC CASSSQRSGEQYF TRBV7-2 . 13 . TRBJ2-7
TGTGCCAGTAGTATAGTATCAGGGGCGGTCTACGAGCAGTACTTC CASSIVSGAVYEQYF TRBV19 . 15 . TRBJ2-7
TGTGCCAGCAGCCCCCCCGGGAGGGTGTACAATGAGCAGTTCTTC CASSPPGRVYNEQFF TRBV5-4 TRBD2 15 . TRBJ2-1
TGTGCCAGCAGTTTATGGGCCACTACCTACGAGCAGTACTTC CASSLWATTYEQYF TRBV28 . 14 . TRBJ2-7
TGTGCCAGCATGAAGGTGGACGGGGAGACCCAGTACTTC CASMKVDGETQYF TRBV5-5 . 13 once TRBJ2-5
TGCGCCAGCAGCCAAGGGATGCAGGGGATCGAGCAGTACTTC CASSQGMQGIEQYF TRBV4-1 . 14 . TRBJ2-7
TGTGCCAGCAGCGAGGGGGGCGCGGTGTATGAGACCCAGTACTTC CASSEGGAVYETQYF TRBV7-3 . 15 . TRBJ2-5
TGCAGCGTTGAGGCAGGGGTGAACACTGAAGCTTTCTTT CSVEAGVNTEAFF TRBV29-1 . 13 few TRBJ1-1
TGTGCCAGTAGTAGGAAGGCGGGACTAGCGGAGGGGAGCTCCTACGAGCAGTACTTC CASSRKAGLAEGSSYEQYF TRBV19 TRBD2 19 . TRBJ2-7
TGCGCCAGCAGCCCGGGGGACTCGAGATTCGAGCAGTACTTC CASSPGDSRFEQYF TRBV5-1 . 14 . TRBJ2-7
TGTGCCAGCAGACCCCGCGCAGGAGGAGGCGGGGAGCTGTTTTTT CASRPRAGGGGELFF TRBV19 . 15 . TRBJ2-2
TGTGCCAGCCGCGCGTCATCGCTGGGAGGCTACACCTTC CASRASSLGGYTF TRBV6-5 . 13 once TRBJ1-2
TGCAGTGGGGTCGCCGGGGGCGAGCAGTACTTC CSGVAGGEQYF TRBV20-1 . 11 . TRBJ2-7
TGCAGCGTCGGACAGGGGGCGGCTACGCAGTATTTT CSVGQGAATQYF TRBV29-1 TRBD1 12 . TRBJ2-3
TGCGCCAGCAGCTTATCGTCCTTTAATGAAAAACTGTTTTTT CASSLSSFNEKLFF TRBV5-1 . 14 . TRBJ1-4
TGTGCCAGCAGTGAACTGACTGATGAAGGGCCCCAGCATTTT CASSELTDEGPQHF TRBV2 . 14 . TRBJ1-5
TGTGCCAGCAGGTCGGCAGGGGCCGAGCAGTACTTC CASRSAGAEQYF TRBV7-6 . 12 . TRBJ2-7
TGTGCCAGCAGCCGAATAGGCGACAGGGGGCTCTTAGGCTATGGCTACACCTTC CASSRIGDRGLLGYGYTF TRBV5-4 TRBD1 18 . TRBJ1-2
TGTGCCAGTAGTCCAGAACCGAACTCCTACGAGCAGTACTTC CASSPEPNSYEQYF TRBV19 . 14 . TRBJ2-7
TGTGCCAGCAGCTTGCAGGGAATAGGCAATCAGCCCCAGCATTTT CASSLQGIGNQPQHF TRBV5-8 . 15 . TRBJ1-5
TGTGCCAGCAGCTCTAGCGGCGGTTACGAGCAGTACTTC CASSSSGGYEQYF TRBV7-8 TRBD2 13 . TRBJ2-7